This T cell receptor (beta chain) came from a study of neurological immune-mediated disorders. In each sequencing run, over 160 million TCR-beta sequences were generated from 15-18 subjects. TCRdb re-analysed the 5' RACE reads in MiXCR, keeping a single row per CDR3 protein. The sample lists about 36,000 distinct CDR3 sequences; 10% were seen once. V was pared by 4 bases and J by 8 bases, with 11 bases between. Germline values: CDR1 DFQATT, CDR2 SNEGSKA (reference sequence). The CDR3 is 11 amino acids. This clonotype was seen repeatedly, ten times or more. The sequence was obtained from a woman in her 30s with HTLV-1-associated myelopathy (HAM/TSP). The sample comprised PBMCs. The V call is TRBV20-1, the J call TRBJ1-2, with no clear D. The CDR3 here is CSATPGRGYTF. CDR3 DNA sequence: TGCAGTGCTACCCCTGGTCGGGGCTACACCTTC.